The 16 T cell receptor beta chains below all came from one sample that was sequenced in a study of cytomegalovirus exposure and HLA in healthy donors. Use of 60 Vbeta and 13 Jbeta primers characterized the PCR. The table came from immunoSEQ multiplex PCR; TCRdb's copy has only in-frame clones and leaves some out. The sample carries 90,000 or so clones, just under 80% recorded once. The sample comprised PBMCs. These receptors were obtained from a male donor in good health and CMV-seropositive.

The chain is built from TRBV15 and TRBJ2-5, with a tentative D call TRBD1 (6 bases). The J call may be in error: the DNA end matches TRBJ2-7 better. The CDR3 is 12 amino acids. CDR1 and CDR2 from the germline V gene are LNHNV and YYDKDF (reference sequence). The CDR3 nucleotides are TGTGCCACCAGCGGACAGTCCTACGAGCAGTACTTC. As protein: CATSGQSYEQYF.

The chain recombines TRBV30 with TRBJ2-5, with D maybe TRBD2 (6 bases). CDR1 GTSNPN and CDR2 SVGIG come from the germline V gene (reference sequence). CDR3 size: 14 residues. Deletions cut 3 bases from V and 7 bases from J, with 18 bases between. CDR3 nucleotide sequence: TGTGCCTGGAGCGGGAGACTGGGGAAAGCGACCCAGTACTTC. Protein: CAWSGRLGKATQYF.

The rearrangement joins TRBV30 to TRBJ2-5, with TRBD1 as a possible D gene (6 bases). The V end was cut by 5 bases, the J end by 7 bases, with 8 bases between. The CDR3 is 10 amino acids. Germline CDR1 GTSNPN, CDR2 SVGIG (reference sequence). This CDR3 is CAWGGGTQYF. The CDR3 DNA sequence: TGTGCCTGGGGGGGCGGGACCCAGTACTTC.

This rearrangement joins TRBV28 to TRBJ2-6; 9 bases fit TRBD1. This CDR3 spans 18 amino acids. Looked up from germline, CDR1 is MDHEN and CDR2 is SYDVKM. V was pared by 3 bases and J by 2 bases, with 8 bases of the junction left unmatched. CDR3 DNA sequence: TGTGCCAGCAGTTTCTTTGGGACAGGGAGTCCTGGGGCCAACGTCCTGACTTTC. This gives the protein CASSFFGTGSPGANVLTF.

CDR3 nucleotides: TGTGCCAGCAGCTCCGGACTAGCGGGGGGGATTTACAATGAGCAGTTCTTC. Residues: CASSSGLAGGIYNEQFF. The chain carries TRBV5-6 and TRBJ2-1; 15 bases match TRBD2. Trimming removed 3 bases from V and 4 bases from J; junction bases left unmatched: 5. The CDR3 runs to 17 residues. The germline V gene has CDR1 SGHDT and CDR2 YYEEEE.

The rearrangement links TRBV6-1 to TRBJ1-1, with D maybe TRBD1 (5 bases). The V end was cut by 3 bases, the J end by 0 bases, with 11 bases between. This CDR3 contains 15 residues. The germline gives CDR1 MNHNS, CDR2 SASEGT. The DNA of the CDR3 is TGTGCCAGCAGTGAGAGACAGTCTCTGAACACTGAAGCTTTCTTT. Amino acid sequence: CASSERQSLNTEAFF.

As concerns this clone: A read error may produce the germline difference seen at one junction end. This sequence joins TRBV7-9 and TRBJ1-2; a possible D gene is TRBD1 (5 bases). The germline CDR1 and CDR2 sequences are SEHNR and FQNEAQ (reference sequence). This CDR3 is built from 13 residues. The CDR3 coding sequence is TGTTCCAGCAGGAGACAGCTAAACTATGGCTACACCTTC. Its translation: CSSRRQLNYGYTF.

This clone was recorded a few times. CDR3 residues: CASSRVRDTEAFF. In DNA form, the CDR3 reads TGTGCCAGCAGTCGGGTGAGAGACACTGAAGCTTTCTTT. The V call is TRBV27, the J call TRBJ1-1; no clear D. The CDR3 runs 13 residues. Trimming shortened V by 5 bases and J by 3 bases, and 10 bases separated the two germline ends. CDR1 and CDR2 (germline): MNHEY, SMNVEV (reference sequence).

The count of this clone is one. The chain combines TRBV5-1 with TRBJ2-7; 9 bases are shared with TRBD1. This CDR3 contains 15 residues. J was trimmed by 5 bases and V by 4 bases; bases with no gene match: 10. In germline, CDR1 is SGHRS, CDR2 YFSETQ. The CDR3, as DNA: TGCGCCAGCAGCCCCACGGGACAGGGTGCCCACGAGCAGTACTTC. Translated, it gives CASSPTGQGAHEQYF.

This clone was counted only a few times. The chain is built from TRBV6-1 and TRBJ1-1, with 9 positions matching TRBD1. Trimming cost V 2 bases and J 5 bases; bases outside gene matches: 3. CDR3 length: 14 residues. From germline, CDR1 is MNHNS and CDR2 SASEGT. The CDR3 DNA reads TGTGCCAGCAGTGAAAGGGGGACAGGGACTGAAGCTTTCTTT. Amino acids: CASSERGTGTEAFF.

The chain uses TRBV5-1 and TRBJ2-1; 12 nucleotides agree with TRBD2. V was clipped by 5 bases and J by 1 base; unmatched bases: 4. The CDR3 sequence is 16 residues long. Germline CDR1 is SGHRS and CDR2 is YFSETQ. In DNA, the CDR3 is TGCGCCAGCAGGCTAGCGGGAGGGGTTTCCTACAATGAGCAGTTCTTC. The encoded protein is CASRLAGGVSYNEQFF.

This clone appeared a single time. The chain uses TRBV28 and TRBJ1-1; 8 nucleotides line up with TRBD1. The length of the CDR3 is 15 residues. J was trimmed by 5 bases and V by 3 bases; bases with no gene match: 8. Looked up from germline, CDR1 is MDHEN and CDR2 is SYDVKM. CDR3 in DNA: TGTGCCAGCAGTTTCCCCACCAGGGGGCGTACTGAAGCTTTCTTT. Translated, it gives CASSFPTRGRTEAFF. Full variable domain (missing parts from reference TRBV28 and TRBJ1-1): DVKVTQSSRYLVKRTGEKVFLECVQDMDHENMFWYRQDPGLGLRLIYFSYDVKMKEKGDIPEGYSVSREKKERFSLILESASTNQTSMYLCASSFPTRGRTEAFFGQGTRLTVV.

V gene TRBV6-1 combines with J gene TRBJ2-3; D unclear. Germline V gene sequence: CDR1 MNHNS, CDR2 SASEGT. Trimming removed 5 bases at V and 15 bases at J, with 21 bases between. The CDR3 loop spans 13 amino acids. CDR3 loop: CASSTFNQYNFYF. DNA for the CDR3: TGTGCCAGCAGTACCTTTAACCAGTATAATTTCTATTTT.

The DNA for the CDR3 is TGTGCCAGCAGCTCCGGAGGGACCCAGTACTTC. It specifies CASSSGGTQYF. The chain has TRBV27 and TRBJ2-5; D might be TRBD2 (5 bases). V was shortened by 6 bases and J by 7 bases, with 9 bases between the two germline ends. CDR1 MNHEY and CDR2 SMNVEV come from the germline V gene (reference sequence). The CDR3 runs 11 residues.

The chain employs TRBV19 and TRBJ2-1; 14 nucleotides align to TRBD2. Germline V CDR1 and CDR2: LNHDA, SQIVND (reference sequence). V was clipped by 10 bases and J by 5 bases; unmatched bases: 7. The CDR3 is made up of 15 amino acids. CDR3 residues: CATRLAGGLNNEQFF. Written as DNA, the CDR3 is TGTGCCACCAGACTAGCGGGGGGGCTTAACAATGAGCAGTTCTTC.

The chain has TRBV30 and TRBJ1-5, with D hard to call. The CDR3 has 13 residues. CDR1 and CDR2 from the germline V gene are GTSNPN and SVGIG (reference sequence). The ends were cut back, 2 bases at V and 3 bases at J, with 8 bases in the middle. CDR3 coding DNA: TGTGCCTGGAGTCCTCTCCCCAATCAGCCCCAGCATTTT. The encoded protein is CAWSPLPNQPQHF. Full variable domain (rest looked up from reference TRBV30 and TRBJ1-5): SQTIHQWPATLVQPVGSPLSLECTVEGTSNPNLYWYRQAAGRGLQLLFYSVGIGQISSEVPQNLSASRPQDRQFILSSKKLLLSDSGFYLCAWSPLPNQPQHFGDGTRLSIL.